This T cell receptor (beta chain) was recovered during a study of T cell clones after liver transplantation. Turning to the study itself: A pre-transplant mixed lymphocyte reaction with TCRbeta sequencing defined graft-donor-reactive clones followed in post-transplant blood.

Overall study results and limits: The donor-reactive repertoire was only partly measurable in two subjects, lacking donor cells. Compared with third party-reactive sequences, donor-reactive ones declined more, independent of withdrawal success.

TCRdb keeps only in-frame clones here, not all; method: immunoSEQ multiplex PCR. The sample shows some 11,000 clones, under 75% of them seen only once. V lost 2 bases, J lost 6 bases, and 10 bases lay in between. Germline-derived CDR1 and CDR2 are SGDLS and YYNGEE. The CDR3 covers 13 residues. This clone was found many times. Antigen: not known. This receptor was taken from a human patient who received a liver transplant. These T cells may partly come from the graft donor. Material: CD8+ T cells from blood, obtained at the 22-month timepoint. The rearrangement uses TRBV9 and TRBJ2-3; D remains ambiguous. The CDR3, as DNA: TGTGCCAGCAGCGTCAGATTGACTGATACGCAGTATTTT. The encoded protein is CASSVRLTDTQYF.